The entry that follows covers one TCR beta chain sequence. Its matching antigen is unknown. The data stem from a study of T cell responses to AZD1222 COVID-19 vaccine. Regarding the study as a whole: A reported finding is that nearly half of spike-specific TCRs target unmutated variant regions. Spike-wide coverage was observed for vaccine-associated CD4 TCRs, with dominant responses at 160-218 and 743-854. Two AZD1222 administrations were followed by greater Spike-specific TCR breadth and depth.

Generated by immunoSEQ multiplex PCR, the TCRdb table keeps only in-frame clones and is missing some. This table has some 190,000 clones, around 94% appearing once. After removal of 8 bases from V and 1 base from J, the junction contained 14 bases not matched to a gene. The germline CDR1 and CDR2 sequences are SNHLY and FYNNEI. This CDR3 has 17 residues. J is TRBJ2-5 and V is TRBV2, with 9 nucleotides matching TRBD1. The sample here was peripheral blood, taken on day 0 of AZD1222 vaccination. The TCR sequence derives from an adult in good health. CDR3 protein: CASYSRDREYFQETQYF. CDR3 nucleotides: TGTGCCAGCTACTCCCGGGACAGGGAATACTTCCAAGAGACCCAGTACTTC. The whole variable domain, remainder taken from reference TRBV2 and TRBJ2-5, is EPEVTQTPSHQVTQMGQEVILRCVPISNHLYFYWYRQILGQKVEFLVSFYNNEISEKSEIFDDQFSVERPDGSNFTLKIRSTKLEDSAMYFCASYSRDREYFQETQYFGPGTRLLVL.